This TCR beta chain was observed in a study of blood T cells in healthy people across ages (dated by TCRdb to between 2015 and 2016). With regard to the full study: In model experiments, roughly one uniquely barcoded TCR beta cDNA molecule per two T cells was captured by template switching. Using deep sequencing normalized with unique cDNA molecular identifiers, the study measured how TCR beta repertoire diversity changes with age. The donors were divided into four age groups: young (average approximately 16 years), middle-aged (about 39), aged (approximately 64) and long-lived (82). To avoid experimental bias, donors of different ages were distributed randomly across sequencing lanes. For two donors (one aged 18 to 29 and one aged 80 or older), the study analyzed two additional independent replicas of 1 million unique cDNA reads from the same blood draw. What the study reported, not specific to this receptor: The CMV infection status of donors was not known, potentially confounding age-related changes in expanded clonotypes. Conclusive comparison of naive and antigen-experienced compartments was prevented by the profiling of bulk unsorted PBMCs. As age increased, observed TCR beta diversity per million T cells dropped in a roughly linear way, and a significant reduction was already evident by age 40. Observed TCR beta diversity correlated strongly with the percentage of naive T cells measured by flow cytometry. Compared with the aged group, the long-lived group had more naive CD4+ T cells, fewer expanded clones and increased TCR diversity, suggesting age selection. Estimates of total diversity from one million sequenced T cells were regarded as lower bounds and underestimates.

Donors were a few dozen systemically healthy Caucasian individuals from Russia aged about 6 to 100 years. Approximately 9 milliliters of peripheral blood were collected from each donor into EDTA-treated Vacutainer tubes. Ficoll-Paque density-gradient centrifugation was used to isolate PBMCs, with at least 6 million per sample. Trizol reagent was used to extract total RNA from the PBMCs, yielding at least 5.5 micrograms per sample. For every donor, an aliquot of PBMCs went through flow cytometry to measure the percentages of naive CD45RAhigh/CD27high T cells. Preparation of the library involved 5' RACE. The instrument given in TCRdb is Illumina HiSeq 2500. A second about 6 to 11 cycle PCR used a sample-barcoded 5' primer and a J-beta primer mix. Each TCR beta cDNA molecule received a unique molecular identifier from a template-switch 5' adaptor carrying 12 random nucleotides. Each sample yielded at least 2.5 million CDR3-containing paired-end reads. The Mint cDNA synthesis kit, primed by a TRBC-specific oligonucleotide, was used to synthesize first-strand cDNA from all RNA. All cDNA was treated with uracil-DNA glycosylase and then went through a first 18-cycle PCR with the universal primers M1SS and BC2_uni_R. Per the original workflow: Each sample was normalized by randomly selecting 1 million high-quality reads, each carrying a distinct molecular identifier. Instead of being binned into consensus sequences, reads that shared molecular identifiers were thrown out. MiTCR, run with a Q25 quality threshold and the strictest error-elimination algorithm, handled CDR3 identification, clonotype clustering and error correction. A nonparametric unseen species model using Euler transformation provided a lower-bound estimate of total TCR beta diversity. TCRdb applied fastp at Q25 and MiXCR to the public reads, then kept only in-frame beta chains. When rows share a CDR3 protein, they turn into one entry using the most common DNA and genes. V and J calls and clone size were set by TCRdb, not the authors. This sample holds over 950,000 distinct CDR3 sequences; roughly half were observed only once. Around a fifth of the sample is in the top ten clones.

Reading from cysteine to phenylalanine, the CDR3 counts 15 amino acids. Only the CDR3 DNA stays, 45 bases, in frame from base 1. Based on the germline V gene, the CDR1 and CDR2 sequences are SGHTA and FQGNSA. Trimmed from V: 2 bases; trimmed from J: 1 base; junction bases lacking a gene match: 2. This clonotype was counted ten times or more. Its antigen is not yet known. Nothing much larger sits one base from this clone, and base qualities are not available. This clonotype originated in a woman aged 55 to 70 in good health. The V and J segments used are TRBV7-2 and TRBJ2-3; TRBD2 aligns with 8 central bases. The sequenced sample consisted of blood. The DNA is TGTGCCAGCAGCTTACTGACTAGCGGCACAGATACGCAGTATTTT. The resulting protein is CASSLLTSGTDTQYF.